Listed here are 30 T cell receptor beta chains from one sample, sequenced in a study of blood T cell repertoires in COVID-19. The protocol was immunoSEQ multiplex PCR, while the TCRdb copy is restricted to in-frame clones and leaves out a portion. The sample yields 490,000 or so clones, around 85% seen once. The specimen was PBMCs or T cells enriched from blood (not recorded which). The source of these receptors is a woman aged 60-70 years who had recovered from COVID-19.

This clone showed up just once. This rearrangement joins TRBV2 to TRBJ1-1; D unresolved. Trimming cost V 6 bases and J 0 bases, with 8 bases left between them. The CDR3 extends over 13 amino acids. CDR1 is SNHLY and CDR2 is FYNNEI in the germline V gene. The CDR3 nucleotides are TGTGCCAGCAGCCTCGACTTGAACACTGAAGCTTTCTTT. Residues: CASSLDLNTEAFF.

The rearrangement uses TRBV5-1 and TRBJ2-1, with TRBD1 matching over 7 bases. V was pared by 0 bases and J by 7 bases, with 7 bases of the junction left unmatched. The length of the CDR3 is 15 residues. Germline lookup yields CDR1 SGHRS and CDR2 YFSETQ. Here the CDR3 reads CASSLVATGMNEQFF. The CDR3 nucleotides read TGCGCCAGCAGCTTGGTTGCGACAGGGATGAATGAGCAGTTCTTC.

The chain uses TRBV9 and TRBJ1-1; D remains ambiguous. From germline, CDR1 is SGDLS and CDR2 YYNGEE. This CDR3 region has 14 residues. V was clipped by 2 bases and J by 0 bases, with 8 bases between them. Here the CDR3 DNA reads TGTGCCAGCAGCGTGAGGGCGCTGAACACTGAAGCTTTCTTT. Translation: CASSVRALNTEAFF.

This clone was found once. The gene calls are TRBV3-1 (or the pseudogene TRBV3-2) and TRBJ1-1, with 12 bases lining up with TRBD1. Germline CDR1 is LGHDT and CDR2 is YNNKEL (reference sequence). Unmatched junction bases numbered 6, after V lost 1 base and J lost 6 bases. CDR3 length: 16 amino acids. This CDR3 reads CASSQGGTGGFPEAFF. CDR3 coding DNA: TGTGCCAGCAGCCAAGGGGGGACAGGGGGCTTTCCTGAAGCTTTCTTT.

The chain has TRBV27 and TRBJ2-5; TRBD2 might be the D (9 bases). V was shortened by 1 base and J by 5 bases, with 17 bases between the two germline ends. CDR1 MNHEY and CDR2 SMNVEV come from the germline V gene (reference sequence). The CDR3 runs 16 residues. The CDR3 loop reads CASSLYQGAGGETQYF. The CDR3 coding sequence is TGTGCCAGCAGTTTATATCAGGGGGCGGGAGGGGAGACCCAGTACTTC.

This chain uses TRBV10-3 with TRBJ2-7; D perhaps matches TRBD1 (6 bases). Trimming took off 3 bases at V and 5 bases at J, with 14 bases between the two ends. The germline V gene encodes CDR1 ENHRY and CDR2 SYGVKD. The CDR3 is 14 residues long. In DNA form, the CDR3 reads TGTGCCATCAGTGAAAGAGGGGGAGAGAACGAGCAGTACTTC. Residues: CAISERGGENEQYF.

The chain combines TRBV5-6 with TRBJ1-4; possible D gene TRBD1, 6 bases. Germline loops: CDR1 SGHDT, CDR2 YYEEEE. The CDR3 has 15 residues. The germline V and J ends were trimmed by 4 bases and 0 bases, with 10 bases remaining between them. CDR3 sequence: CASSGTGSTNEKLFF. Here the CDR3 DNA reads TGTGCCAGCAGCGGAACAGGGTCAACTAATGAAAAACTGTTTTTT. Full variable domain (rest looked up from reference TRBV5-6 and TRBJ1-4): DAGVTQSPTHLIKTRGQQVTLRCSPKSGHDTVSWYQQALGQGPQFIFQYYEEEERQRGNFPDRFSGHQFPNYSSELNVNALLLGDSALYLCASSGTGSTNEKLFFGSGTQLSVL.

The chain uses TRBV21-1 and TRBJ1-3; no check of the table's D call, TRBD1, against the DNA was made. TRBV21-1 is annotated as a pseudogene. The CDR3 is made up of 19 amino acids. DNA of the CDR3: TGTGCCAGCAGCAAAACCGGTGAGAATCAGGGGGACTCTGGAAACACCATATATTTT. It encodes CASSKTGENQGDSGNTIYF.

The chain joins TRBV5-1 to TRBJ1-2; D is unclear. V lost 4 bases and J 8 bases, leaving 18 bases between the germline ends. Germline lookup yields CDR1 SGHRS and CDR2 YFSETQ. CDR3 length: 14 amino acids. CDR3 sequence (DNA): TGCGCCAGCAGCACCGACCCAGGACCGGGGGGCTACACCTTC. Protein product: CASSTDPGPGGYTF.

The rearrangement links TRBV10-3 to TRBJ2-7; D gene uncertain. This CDR3 region has 13 residues. CDR1 and CDR2 (germline): ENHRY, SYGVKD. V gave up 4 bases and J gave up 0 bases, with 7 bases separating them. CDR3 amino acids: CAISGSASYEQYF. The DNA of the CDR3 is TGTGCCATCAGTGGTAGTGCCTCCTACGAGCAGTACTTC.

V is TRBV27 and J is TRBJ2-1, with TRBD1 identical over 9 bases. Germline V gives CDR1 MNHEY, CDR2 SMNVEV (reference sequence). This CDR3 is built from 16 residues. The ends lost 2 bases at V and 6 bases at J; junction bases unmatched: 8. CDR3: CASSLKGQGGGNEQFF. CDR3 nucleotides: TGTGCCAGCAGTTTAAAGGGACAGGGTGGTGGCAATGAGCAGTTCTTC.

The V and J genes are TRBV5-4 and TRBJ1-2, with 7 bases matching TRBD1. CDR3 length: 15 residues. Germline trimming cut 3 bases from V and 1 base from J; bases unmatched to any gene: 6. Germline V gene sequence: CDR1 SGHNT, CDR2 YYREEE (reference sequence). DNA for the CDR3: TGTGCCAGCAGCTCCGGGGACAGCAGTAACTATGGCTACACCTTC. It yields the protein CASSSGDSSNYGYTF.

The V call is TRBV6-1, the J call TRBJ1-5; D is unresolved. The germline V gene encodes CDR1 MNHNS and CDR2 SASEGT. With 0 bases removed from V and 0 bases from J, the gap between germline ends came to 9 bases. The length of the CDR3 is 16 residues. For the CDR3, the DNA is TGTGCCAGCAGTGAAGCAGGAGGGAGTAGCAATCAGCCCCAGCATTTT. It translates to CASSEAGGSSNQPQHF.

This sequence joins TRBV5-1 and TRBJ1-1; perhaps TRBD1 as D (5 bases). CDR3 length: 15 amino acids. Trimming stripped 0 bases from V and 0 bases from J, with 9 bases between. CDR1 is SGHRS and CDR2 is YFSETQ in the germline V gene. CDR3 in amino acids: CASSLDTTVNTEAFF. The CDR3 region has the DNA TGCGCCAGCAGCTTGGATACGACAGTGAACACTGAAGCTTTCTTT.

This clone was counted a few times. This sequence joins TRBV4-1 and TRBJ1-2, with D possibly being TRBD1 (6 bases). Germline V gives CDR1 MGHRA, CDR2 YSYEKL. This CDR3 is built from 15 residues. Trimming left V 1 base short and J 4 bases short, with 13 bases between. The CDR3 DNA is TGCGCCAGCAGCCAAGTCTTTTTGGACAGCTATGGCTACACCTTC. The encoded protein is CASSQVFLDSYGYTF.

This chain uses TRBV6-1 with TRBJ2-7; D perhaps matches TRBD1 (6 bases). The germline V gene has CDR1 MNHNS and CDR2 SASEGT. The CDR3 covers 14 residues. V dropped 1 base and J dropped 4 bases, with 11 bases sitting between them. CDR3 in amino acids: CASSEVVRGYEQYF. Written as DNA, the CDR3 is TGTGCCAGCAGTGAAGTTGTCAGGGGTTACGAGCAGTACTTC.

CDR3 nucleotides: TGTGCCAGCACTAGCGGGGGGGCCCCCGGGGAGCTGTTTTTT. Translating it yields CASTSGGAPGELFF. This rearrangement joins TRBV6-5 to TRBJ2-2; 12 nucleotides align to TRBD2. Losses at the gene ends were 7 bases for V and 6 bases for J; bases not matched to a gene: 3. The germline V gene encodes CDR1 MNHEY and CDR2 SVGAGI. CDR3 length: 14 residues.

The chain couples TRBV18 to TRBJ1-6; D is ambiguous. Germline V gives CDR1 KGHSH, CDR2 LQKENI. The CDR3 runs 14 residues. The V gene lost 3 bases and the J gene lost 6 bases, with 9 bases spanning the gap. CDR3 loop: CASSPQTINSPLHF. CDR3 coding DNA: TGTGCCAGCTCACCCCAGACAATTAATTCACCCCTCCACTTT.

The rearrangement links TRBV5-1 to TRBJ2-5, with a possible D match to TRBD2 (5 bases). Germline-derived CDR1 and CDR2 are SGHRS and YFSETQ. The V end lost 7 bases, the J end lost 3 bases, and 16 bases lay between the germline ends. There are 14 residues in the CDR3. The CDR3 protein is CASSSLGAKETQYF. DNA of the CDR3: TGCGCCAGCTCTTCCTTGGGAGCGAAAGAGACCCAGTACTTC. The full variable domain, completed using reference TRBV5-1 and TRBJ2-5, is KAGVTQTPRYLIKTRGQQVTLSCSPISGHRSVSWYQQTPGQGLQFLFEYFSETQRNKGNFPGRFSGRQFSNSRSEMNVSTLELGDSALYLCASSSLGAKETQYFGPGTRLLVL.

A remark on this clone: The sample has other DNA sequences that encode this CDR3 too. The chain joins TRBV18 to TRBJ2-5; 9 nucleotides line up with TRBD1. The ends lost 2 bases at V and 2 bases at J; junction bases unmatched: 0. CDR3 length: 14 amino acids. Germline V gene data show CDR1 as KGHSH and CDR2 as LQKENI. The CDR3 is CASSPDRGQETQYF. The CDR3 DNA is TGTGCCAGCTCACCAGACAGGGGGCAAGAGACCCAGTACTTC.

The chain carries TRBV27 and TRBJ2-7; 10 positions match TRBD1. V dropped 6 bases and J dropped 3; count of bases not matched to a gene: 8. CDR1 and CDR2 (germline): MNHEY, SMNVEV (reference sequence). The CDR3 runs 15 residues. The CDR3 region is CASSLPDRGNYEQYV. The CDR3, as DNA: TGTGCCAGCAGCCTCCCGGACAGGGGGAACTACGAGCAGTACGTC.

This clone appeared once. This sample includes further DNA sequences coding for the same CDR3. The chain has TRBV18 and TRBJ1-5; no clear D gene. Trimming took off 1 base at V and 5 bases at J, with 6 bases between the two ends. The CDR3 spans 13 residues. Germline values: CDR1 KGHSH, CDR2 LQKENI. CDR3 in amino acids: CASSPLRDQPQHF. The CDR3 DNA reads TGTGCCAGCTCACCACTTAGAGATCAGCCCCAGCATTTT.

The chain uses TRBV9 and TRBJ2-3, with 7 bases that match TRBD1. The V gene end was trimmed by 2 bases and the J gene end by 5 bases; junction bases not matched to a gene: 11. Germline V lookup: CDR1 SGDLS, CDR2 YYNGEE. The CDR3 spans 16 residues. The CDR3 nucleotides read TGTGCCAGCAGCGTCTCCTCGACAGGGTGGAGAGATACGCAGTATTTT. Residues: CASSVSSTGWRDTQYF.

This chain connects TRBV5-1 to TRBJ1-4; 7 nucleotides line up with TRBD1. The germline V gene has CDR1 SGHRS and CDR2 YFSETQ. V trimming: 0 bases; J trimming: 4 bases; junction bases outside the gene matches: 6. CDR3 length equals 16 residues. The CDR3 loop reads CASSLGLGQNNEKLFF. In nucleotides, the CDR3 is TGCGCCAGCAGCTTGGGGTTGGGACAGAATAATGAAAAACTGTTTTTT. Full variable domain (outside the CDR3, taken from reference TRBV5-1 and TRBJ1-4): KAGVTQTPRYLIKTRGQQVTLSCSPISGHRSVSWYQQTPGQGLQFLFEYFSETQRNKGNFPGRFSGRQFSNSRSEMNVSTLELGDSALYLCASSLGLGQNNEKLFFGSGTQLSVL.

This clone was seen once. This sequence joins TRBV4-2 and TRBJ2-3; 11 bases are shared with TRBD2. The CDR3 spans 17 residues. Germline CDR1 LGHNA, CDR2 YNFKEQ. Unmatched junction bases numbered 3, after V lost 1 base and J lost 0 bases. DNA for the CDR3: TGTGCCAGCAGCCAAGTTGGACTAGCGGGTAGCACAGATACGCAGTATTTT. The encoded protein is CASSQVGLAGSTDTQYF.

V gene TRBV18 combines with J gene TRBJ1-1, with D perhaps TRBD1 (5 bases). Germline V gene sequence: CDR1 KGHSH, CDR2 LQKENI. This CDR3 region has 16 residues. V lost 2 bases and J lost 0, with 13 bases in between. CDR3 coding DNA: TGTGCCAGCTCACCAGGCCTCAGGACAATGAACACTGAAGCTTTCTTT. Protein: CASSPGLRTMNTEAFF.

The V and J genes are TRBV10-3 and TRBJ1-2; the D gene is possibly TRBD1 (6 bases). This CDR3 has 13 amino acids. V was trimmed by 3 bases and J by 7 bases, leaving 12 bases between them. The germline V gene has CDR1 ENHRY and CDR2 SYGVKD. CDR3 loop: CAISESTGGGYTF. The CDR3 region has the DNA TGTGCCATCAGTGAATCGACAGGCGGTGGCTACACCTTC.

This chain links TRBV25-1 with TRBJ1-2, with D possibly being TRBD1 (5 bases). Trimming shortened V by 0 bases and J by 3 bases, and 17 bases separated the two germline ends. Germline values: CDR1 MGHDK, CDR2 SYGVNS. The CDR3 contains 17 residues. CDR3 coding DNA: TGTGCCAGCAGTGAATACCGAGGGGAGGGCTGGGACTATGGCTACACCTTC. Translation: CASSEYRGEGWDYGYTF.

This clone was seen only once. The V and J genes are TRBV3-1 (or the pseudogene TRBV3-2) and TRBJ1-5; the D gene is possibly TRBD1 (5 bases). The CDR3 covers 14 residues. Trimming shortened V by 4 bases and J by 11 bases, and 18 bases separated the two germline ends. The V gene's germline CDR1 is LGHDT and CDR2 YNNKEL (reference sequence). The CDR3 coding sequence is TGTGCCAGCAGCCCCGGTGGGGGTCGGGGGGCCCAGCATTTT. It translates to CASSPGGGRGAQHF.

The rearrangement uses TRBV5-1 and TRBJ1-2, with TRBD1 matching over 9 bases. V dropped 4 bases and J dropped 2; count of bases not matched to a gene: 3. CDR3 length equals 14 residues. CDR1 and CDR2 (germline): SGHRS, YFSETQ. This chain's CDR3 is CASSGQGHNYGYTF. DNA for the CDR3: TGCGCCAGCAGCGGACAGGGGCACAACTATGGCTACACCTTC.